The clone carrying this T cell receptor (beta chain) was observed a handful of times. TCRdb used MiXCR to reprocess the RT-PCR reads, holding one entry per CDR3 protein. The sample comprises more than 150,000 distinct CDR3 sequences, less than 45% of which are singletons, and 33% rests with the top ten. The data belong to a study of patients and donors after allogeneic stem cell transplantation. The CDR3 runs to 16 residues. The germline V and J ends were trimmed by 5 bases and 6 bases, with 20 bases remaining between them. From germline, CDR1 is SGHAT and CDR2 FQNNGV. The source of this sequence is a human donor who was either an allogeneic HSCT recipient or a stem cell or donor lymphocyte infusion donor (not recorded which). It is not recorded whose cells these are; they may come from a transplant donor. The sample was blood, either unsorted or a sorted T cell fraction (not recorded which). This chain joins TRBV11-2 and TRBJ2-1, with TRBD2 as a possible D gene (6 bases). This CDR3 reads CASSPLPEGLGNEQFF. Written as DNA, the CDR3 is TGTGCCAGCAGCCCCCTCCCGGAGGGACTCGGCAATGAGCAGTTCTTC.